The TCR beta chain described here comes from a study of blood T cell repertoires in COVID-19. The wider study: COVID-19 samples collected from the United States, Italy and Spain covered acute and convalescent phases. T cells, B-cell-depleted T cells, or PBMCs provided the cDNA or gDNA that served as material.

Original processing notes: Reference gene primers were amplified, and this amplification served to estimate nucleated cell counts. Method: immunoSEQ multiplex PCR; TCRdb's copy keeps in-frame clones and lacks some. From that table come the V and J calls and clone size; the DNA was used to work out D and trimming. Of about 64,000 clones listed, about nine tenths are singletons. Sequencing used peripheral blood. The TCR originated in a man in his fifties or sixties with active COVID-19.

The CDR3 DNA reads as TGTGCCAGCAGCATCTCTAGCACGTACGAGCAGTACTTC. Amino acid sequence: CASSISSTYEQYF. The chain combines TRBV12-3 or TRBV12-4 with TRBJ2-7; D is perhaps TRBD2 (5 bases). Trimming took 6 bases from V and 4 from J, leaving 13 bases between them. The CDR3 contains 13 residues.